This record covers a single TCR beta chain. The data stem from a study of technical replicates of blood from a few donors. Clones were read by immunoSEQ multiplex PCR, and TCRdb kept only the in-frame ones, dropping some. Seen here are about 80,000 clones, roughly 94% observed once, and the top ten hold under 0.4%. The sequencing input was T cells isolated from PBMCs. The receptor comes from a human donor in good health.

The CDR3 reads CASSSEGQGVDTQYF. The CDR3 region has the DNA TGTGCCAGCAGCTCCGAGGGACAGGGGGTAGATACGCAGTATTTT. The V and J genes are TRBV7-3 and TRBJ2-3, with 11 nucleotides matching TRBD1. The CDR3 is made up of 15 amino acids. The V gene's germline CDR1 is SGHTA and CDR2 FQGTGA. With V trimmed by 4 bases and J by 5 bases, 5 bases remained unmatched.